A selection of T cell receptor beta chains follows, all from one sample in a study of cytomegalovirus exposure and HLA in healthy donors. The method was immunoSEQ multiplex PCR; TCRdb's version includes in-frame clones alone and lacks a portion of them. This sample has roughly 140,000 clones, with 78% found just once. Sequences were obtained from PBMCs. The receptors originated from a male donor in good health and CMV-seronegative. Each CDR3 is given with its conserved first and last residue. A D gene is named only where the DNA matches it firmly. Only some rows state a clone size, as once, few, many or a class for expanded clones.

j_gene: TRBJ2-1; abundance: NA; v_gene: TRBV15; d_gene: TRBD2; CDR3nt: TGTGCCACCAGCAGAGATCCGTTTGGTAGCGGGCTCTACAATGAGCAGTTCTTC; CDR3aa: CATSRDPFGSGLYNEQFF
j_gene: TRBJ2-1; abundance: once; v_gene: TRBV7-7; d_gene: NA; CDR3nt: TGTGCTAGCAGCTTAGCTGAGGGACAAGGCCCCCTGGGAGTATCCTACAATGAGCAGTTCTTC; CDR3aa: CASSLAEGQGPLGVSYNEQFF
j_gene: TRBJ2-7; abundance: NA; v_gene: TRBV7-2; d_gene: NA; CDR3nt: TGTGCCAGCAGCTCGAGCGGGTACGAGCAGTACTTC; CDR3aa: CASSSSGYEQYF
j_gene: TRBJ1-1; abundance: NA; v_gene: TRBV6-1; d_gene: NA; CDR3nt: TGTGCCAGCAGTGTCCATTGGGGGGTGGGGGACACTGAAGCTTTCTTT; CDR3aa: CASSVHWGVGDTEAFF
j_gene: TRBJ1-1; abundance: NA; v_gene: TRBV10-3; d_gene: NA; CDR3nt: TGTGCCTGCGATGGAGGGGTGGGCACTGAAGCTTTCTTT; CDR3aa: CACDGGVGTEAFF
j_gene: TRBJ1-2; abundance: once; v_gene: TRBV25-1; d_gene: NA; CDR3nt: TGTGCCAGCAGTGAGCTTGACAGGAGCGGCTACACCTTC; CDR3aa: CASSELDRSGYTF
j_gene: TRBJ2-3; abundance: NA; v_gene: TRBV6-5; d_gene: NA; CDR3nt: TGTGCCAGCAGGAAAGGGGGAGGGACGCAGTATTTT; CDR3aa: CASRKGGGTQYF
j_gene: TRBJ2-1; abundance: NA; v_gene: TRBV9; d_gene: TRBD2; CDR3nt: TGTGCCAGCAGCGCCGGGACTAGAGACAATGAGCAGTTCTTC; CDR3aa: CASSAGTRDNEQFF
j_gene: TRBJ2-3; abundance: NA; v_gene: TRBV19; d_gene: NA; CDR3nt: TGTGCCAGCGCCGCGGGACAGCACACAGATACGCAGTATTTT; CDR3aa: CASAAGQHTDTQYF
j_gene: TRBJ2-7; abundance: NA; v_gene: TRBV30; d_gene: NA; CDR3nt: TGTGCCTGGAGTCCCTACAGCCAAACAGGGGAGCAGTACTTC; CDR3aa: CAWSPYSQTGEQYF
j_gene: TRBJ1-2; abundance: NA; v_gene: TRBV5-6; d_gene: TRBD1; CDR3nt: TGTGCCAGCAGCTTATACAGGGGGGACTATGGCTACACCTTC; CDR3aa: CASSLYRGDYGYTF
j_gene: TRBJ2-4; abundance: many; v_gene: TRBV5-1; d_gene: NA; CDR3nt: TGCGCCAGCAGCTTGGTACTGGGGGGAGATGCCAAAAACATTCAGTACTTC; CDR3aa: CASSLVLGGDAKNIQYF
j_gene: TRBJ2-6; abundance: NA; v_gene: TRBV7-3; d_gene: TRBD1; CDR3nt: TGTGCCAGCAGCGGTACCGGGACAGTAAACTCTGGGGCCAACGTCCTGACTTTC; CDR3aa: CASSGTGTVNSGANVLTF
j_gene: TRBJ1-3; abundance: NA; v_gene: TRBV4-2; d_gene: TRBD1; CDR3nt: TGTGCCAGCAGCCAACTCACAGGTAGTTCTAGGGGGCTCGGAAACACCATATATTTT; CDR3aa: CASSQLTGSSRGLGNTIYF
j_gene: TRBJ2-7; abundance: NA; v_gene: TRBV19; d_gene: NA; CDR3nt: TGTGCCAGTAGGAGGGGAGGCGAGCAGTACTTC; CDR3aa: CASRRGGEQYF
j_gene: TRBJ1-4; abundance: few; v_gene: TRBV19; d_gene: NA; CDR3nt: TGTGCCACCTTACACCCAGGTAGAAAACTGTTTTTT; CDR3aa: CATLHPGRKLFF
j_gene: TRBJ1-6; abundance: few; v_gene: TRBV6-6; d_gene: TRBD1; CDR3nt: TGTGCCAGCAGCCGGACAGGGGATTCACCCCTCCACTTT; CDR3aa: CASSRTGDSPLHF
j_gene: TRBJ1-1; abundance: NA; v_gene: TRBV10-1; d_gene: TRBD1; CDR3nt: TGCGCCAGCTCCGAGCAGGGGGTGAGTGAGGCCGAAGCTTTCTTT; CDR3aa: CASSEQGVSEAEAFF
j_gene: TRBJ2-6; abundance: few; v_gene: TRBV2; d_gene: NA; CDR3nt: TGTGCCAGCAGTGAGTGGAGCTCTGGGGCCAACGTCCTGACTTTC; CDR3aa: CASSEWSSGANVLTF
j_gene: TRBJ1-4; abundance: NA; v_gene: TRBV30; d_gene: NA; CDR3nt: TGTGCCTGGAGGGACACAGGGAGCCCTAATGAAAAACTGTTTTTT; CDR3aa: CAWRDTGSPNEKLFF
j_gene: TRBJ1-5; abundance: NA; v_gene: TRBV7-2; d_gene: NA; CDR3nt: TGTGCCAGCAGATACACAGGGCCCGACAATCAGCCCCAGCATTTT; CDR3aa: CASRYTGPDNQPQHF
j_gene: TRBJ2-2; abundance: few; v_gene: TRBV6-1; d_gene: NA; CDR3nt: TGTGCCAGCAGTAAAGACAGGCCGAACACCGGGGAGCTGTTTTTT; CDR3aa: CASSKDRPNTGELFF
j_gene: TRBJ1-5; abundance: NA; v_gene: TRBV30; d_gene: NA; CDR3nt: TGTGCCTGGAACAGCGTGGCTGGGGGCAGTCAGCCCCAGCATTTT; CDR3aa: CAWNSVAGGSQPQHF
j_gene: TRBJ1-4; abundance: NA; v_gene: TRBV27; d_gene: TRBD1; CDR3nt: TGTGCCAGCAGTTATCGGGGGCAGGGGACAGGGAGGTTTAATGAAAAACTGTTTTTT; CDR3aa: CASSYRGQGTGRFNEKLFF
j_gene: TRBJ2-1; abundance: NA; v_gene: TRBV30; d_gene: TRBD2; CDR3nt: TGTGCCTGGCTACGGGCTAGCGGGAGGGGTGAGCAGTTCTTC; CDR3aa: CAWLRASGRGEQFF
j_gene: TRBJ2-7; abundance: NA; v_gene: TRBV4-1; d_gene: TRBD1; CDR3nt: TGCGCCAGCAGCCAAGGGGGACAGGTAAACTCCTACGAGCAGTACTTC; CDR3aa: CASSQGGQVNSYEQYF
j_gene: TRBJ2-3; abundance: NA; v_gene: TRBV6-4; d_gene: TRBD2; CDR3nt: TGTGCCAGCAGTGACTCGCCGGGACTAGCGGGAGGGGCAGATACGCAGTATTTT; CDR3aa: CASSDSPGLAGGADTQYF
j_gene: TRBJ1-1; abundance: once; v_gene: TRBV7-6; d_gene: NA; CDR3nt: TGTGCCAGCAGCCGCAGGAAGGGGGTTGAAGCTTTCTTT; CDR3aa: CASSRRKGVEAFF
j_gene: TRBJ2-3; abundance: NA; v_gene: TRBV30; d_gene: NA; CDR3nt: TGTGCCTGGGATCCGGGACAACGCACAGATACGCAGTATTTT; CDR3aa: CAWDPGQRTDTQYF
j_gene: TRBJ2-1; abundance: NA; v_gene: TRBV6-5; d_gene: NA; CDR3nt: TGTGCCAGCAGTTACTCGAGGTTATACAATGAGCAGTTCTTC; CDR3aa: CASSYSRLYNEQFF
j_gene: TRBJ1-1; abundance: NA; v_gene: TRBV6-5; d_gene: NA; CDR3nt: TGTGCCAGCAGACCAGGAGGGTGGGGCACTGAAGCTTTCTTT; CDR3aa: CASRPGGWGTEAFF
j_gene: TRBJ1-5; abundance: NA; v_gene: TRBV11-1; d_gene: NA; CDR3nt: TGTGCCAGCCCGCGAAGGAGGGATATTAGCAATCAGCCCCAGCATTTT; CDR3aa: CASPRRRDISNQPQHF
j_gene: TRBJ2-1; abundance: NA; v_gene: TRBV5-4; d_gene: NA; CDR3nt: TGTGCCAGCAGCTTACCGGGACTCACCTACAATGAGCAGTTCTTC; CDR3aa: CASSLPGLTYNEQFF
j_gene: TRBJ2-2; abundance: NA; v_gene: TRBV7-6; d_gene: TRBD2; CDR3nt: TGTGCCAGCAGCTTAGGTCCTAGCGGGAGTCGCACCGGGGAGCTGTTTTTT; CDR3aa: CASSLGPSGSRTGELFF
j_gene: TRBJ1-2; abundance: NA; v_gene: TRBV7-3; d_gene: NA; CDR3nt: TGTGCCAGCAGCGGAAGGGGGGGCTATGGCTACACCTTC; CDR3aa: CASSGRGGYGYTF
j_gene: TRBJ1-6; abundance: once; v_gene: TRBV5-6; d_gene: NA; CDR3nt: TGTGCCAGCACGGGAGTAGCAAATTCACCCCTCCACTTT; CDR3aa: CASTGVANSPLHF
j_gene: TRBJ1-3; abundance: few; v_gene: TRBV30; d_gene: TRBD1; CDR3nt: TGTGCCTGGAGCCTTTACAGGGGGCTGGGAAACACCATATATTTT; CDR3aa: CAWSLYRGLGNTIYF
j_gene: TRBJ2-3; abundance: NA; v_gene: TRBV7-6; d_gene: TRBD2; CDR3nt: TGTGCCAGCAGCGCACTAGCGGGCCCTAGCACAGATACGCAGTATTTT; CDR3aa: CASSALAGPSTDTQYF
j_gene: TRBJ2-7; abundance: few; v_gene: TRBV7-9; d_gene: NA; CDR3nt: TGTGCCAGCAGTGCTGGGGCGCCTCCTCACTACGAGCAGTACTTC; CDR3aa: CASSAGAPPHYEQYF
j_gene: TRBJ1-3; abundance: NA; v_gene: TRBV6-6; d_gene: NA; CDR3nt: TGTGCCAGCAGAGACCCCGGGGGAACGGGAAACACCATATATTTT; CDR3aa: CASRDPGGTGNTIYF
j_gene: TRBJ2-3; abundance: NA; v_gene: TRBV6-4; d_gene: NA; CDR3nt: TGTGCCAGCAGTCCGGAAGGGGACACAGATACGCAGTATTTT; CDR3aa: CASSPEGDTDTQYF
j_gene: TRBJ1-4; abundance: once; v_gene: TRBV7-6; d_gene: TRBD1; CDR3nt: TGTGCCAGCAGCTTAACAGGGGACACAGCAAATGAAAAACTGTTTTTT; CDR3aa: CASSLTGDTANEKLFF
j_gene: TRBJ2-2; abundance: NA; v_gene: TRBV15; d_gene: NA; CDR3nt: TGTGCCACCAGCAGTGGCACTGGGAGGGGGGAGCTGTTTTTT; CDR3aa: CATSSGTGRGELFF
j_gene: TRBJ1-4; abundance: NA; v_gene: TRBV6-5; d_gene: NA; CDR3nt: TGTGCCAGCAGTCGAGGGTCTTGGGTAGGAGAAAAACTGTTTTTT; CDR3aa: CASSRGSWVGEKLFF
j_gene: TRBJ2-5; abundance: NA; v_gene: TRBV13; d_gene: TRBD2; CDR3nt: TGTGCCAGCAGCATCACTAGCGAGTTAGCCCAAGAGACCCAGTACTTC; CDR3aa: CASSITSELAQETQYF
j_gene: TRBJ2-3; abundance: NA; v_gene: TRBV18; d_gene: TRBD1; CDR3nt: TGTGCCAGCTCATCTCGGACAGGGGGGAAGGATACGCAGTATTTT; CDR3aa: CASSSRTGGKDTQYF
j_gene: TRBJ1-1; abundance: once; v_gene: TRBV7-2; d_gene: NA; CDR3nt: TGTGCCAGCAGCTTATTGGCCCGGAGGAACACTGAAGCTTTCTTT; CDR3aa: CASSLLARRNTEAFF
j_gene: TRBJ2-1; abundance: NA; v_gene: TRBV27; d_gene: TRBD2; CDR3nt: TGTGCCAGCAGGACTACTCTAGCGGGAGTGAGGGGTGAGCAGTTCTTC; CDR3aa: CASRTTLAGVRGEQFF
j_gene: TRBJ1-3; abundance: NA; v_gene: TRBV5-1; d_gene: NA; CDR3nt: TGCGCCAGCAGCTTGGATGGGGCTCGTGGAAACACCATATATTTT; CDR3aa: CASSLDGARGNTIYF